This TCR beta chain stems from a study of human T cells and chemical hapten exposure. Time point given: pre-sensitization, week 0. Treatment reported: therapeutic diphenylcyclopropenone sensitization with weekly scalp DPC. Donors, patients with alopecia ranging from 18 to 70 years old and judged suitable for DPC, provided samples. Unfractionated whole blood yielded total RNA. The library tagged individual cDNA molecules with unique molecular identifiers. Via MiXCR, TCRdb re-called the RACE reads, giving one row per CDR3 protein. The data contain 250,000 or so distinct CDR3 sequences, 7.5% to 8% of them singletons. This clonotype was found a few times. V was shortened by 5 bases and J by 0 bases, with 11 bases between the two germline ends. This CDR3 region has 15 residues.

This specimen consisted of whole blood, obtained in connection with sensitization to the hapten diphenylcyclopropenone (DPC). The chain uses TRBV12-3 or TRBV12-4 and TRBJ2-4; no firm D call. The TCR was taken from a man in his late teens or twenties with alopecia areata. Some clones in this sample may be carry-over from other donors' samples. CDR3 in amino acids: CASSPGRPAKNIQYF. Here the CDR3 DNA reads TGTGCCAGCAGTCCCGGTCGTCCAGCCAAAAACATTCAGTACTTC.